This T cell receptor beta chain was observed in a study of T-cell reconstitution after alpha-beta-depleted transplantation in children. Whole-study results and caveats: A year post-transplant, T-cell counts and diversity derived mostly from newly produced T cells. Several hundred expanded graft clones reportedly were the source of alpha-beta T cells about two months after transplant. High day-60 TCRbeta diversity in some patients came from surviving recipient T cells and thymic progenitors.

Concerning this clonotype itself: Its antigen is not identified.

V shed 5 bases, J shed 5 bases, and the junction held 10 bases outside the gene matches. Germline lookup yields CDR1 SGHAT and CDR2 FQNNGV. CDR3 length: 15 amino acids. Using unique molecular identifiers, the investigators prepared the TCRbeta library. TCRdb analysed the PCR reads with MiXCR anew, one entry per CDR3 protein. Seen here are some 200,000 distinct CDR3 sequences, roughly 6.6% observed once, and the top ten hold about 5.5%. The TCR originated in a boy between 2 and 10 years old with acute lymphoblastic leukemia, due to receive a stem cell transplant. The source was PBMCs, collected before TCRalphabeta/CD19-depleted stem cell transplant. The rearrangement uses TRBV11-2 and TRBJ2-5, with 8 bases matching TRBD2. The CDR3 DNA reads TGTGCCAGCAGCCCGGGGGGGGGCACCTCTGAGACCCAGTACTTC. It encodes CASSPGGGTSETQYF.